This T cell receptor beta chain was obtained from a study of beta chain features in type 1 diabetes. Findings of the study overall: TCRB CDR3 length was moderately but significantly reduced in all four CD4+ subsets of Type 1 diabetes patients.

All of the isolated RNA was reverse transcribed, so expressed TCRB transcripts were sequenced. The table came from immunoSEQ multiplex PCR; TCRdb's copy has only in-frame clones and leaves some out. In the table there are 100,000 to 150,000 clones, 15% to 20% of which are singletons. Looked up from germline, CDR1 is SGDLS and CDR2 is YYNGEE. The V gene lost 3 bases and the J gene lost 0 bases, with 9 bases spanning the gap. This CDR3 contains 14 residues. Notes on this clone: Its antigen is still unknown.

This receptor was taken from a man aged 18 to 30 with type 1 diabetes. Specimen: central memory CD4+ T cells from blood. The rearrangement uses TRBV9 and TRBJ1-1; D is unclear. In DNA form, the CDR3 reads TGTGCCAGCAGCGCCAGACTAATGAACACTGAAGCTTTCTTT. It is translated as CASSARLMNTEAFF.